The 13 T cell receptor beta chains below come from one sample, sequenced in a study of blood T cell repertoires in COVID-19. Libraries were prepared by immunoSEQ multiplex PCR; TCRdb keeps only in-frame clonotypes and omits some of them. The sample contains 140,000 to 150,000 clones, approximately 90% of which appear only once. The sample comprised peripheral blood. These receptors were collected from a woman in her forties or fifties with acute or convalescent COVID-19.

This chain connects TRBV30 to TRBJ2-1, with D tentatively TRBD2 (5 bases). Trimming took 5 bases from V and 0 from J, leaving 11 bases between them. Germline assignment: CDR1 GTSNPN and CDR2 SVGIG (reference sequence). This CDR3 comprises 14 residues. The CDR3 sequence: CAWQDFSSYNEQFF. The CDR3 region has the DNA TGTGCCTGGCAGGACTTTAGCTCCTACAATGAGCAGTTCTTC.

V is TRBV3-1 (or the pseudogene TRBV3-2) and J is TRBJ1-1, with TRBD1 matching over 7 bases. CDR3 size: 15 residues. Germline V gene lookup returns CDR1 LGHDT and CDR2 YNNKEL (reference sequence). The V gene end was trimmed by 2 bases and the J gene end by 4 bases; junction bases not matched to a gene: 7. CDR3 DNA: TGTGCCAGCAGCCAATTCACCACAGGGGCCACTGAAGCTTTCTTT. Encoded protein: CASSQFTTGATEAFF.

V gene TRBV24-1 combines with J gene TRBJ2-3; a possible D gene is TRBD1 (5 bases). Germline CDR1 KGHDR, CDR2 SFDVKD. V lost 6 bases, J lost 2 bases, and 11 bases lay in between. The CDR3 has 14 amino acids. CDR3 coding DNA: TGTGCCACCAGTTCCAGACAGCTCACAGATACGCAGTATTTT. The encoded protein is CATSSRQLTDTQYF.

The rearrangement links TRBV30 to TRBJ1-2; 8 positions agree with TRBD1. After removal of 5 bases from V and 3 bases from J, the junction contained 8 bases not matched to a gene. Germline V gene sequence: CDR1 GTSNPN, CDR2 SVGIG (reference sequence). The CDR3 contains 14 residues. This CDR3 reads CAWDTDRGHYGYTF. The DNA for the CDR3 is TGTGCCTGGGATACCGACAGGGGCCACTATGGCTACACCTTC.

CDR3 sequence (DNA): TGTGCCAGCAGCCCGCCCGCCGAGTTCTACGAGCAGTACTTC. Protein sequence: CASSPPAEFYEQYF. J is TRBJ2-7 and V is TRBV5-6; D unclear. The V and J ends lost 4 bases and 3 bases respectively, with 14 bases between them. CDR1 is SGHDT, CDR2 YYEEEE, per germline. This CDR3 contains 14 residues.

V and J are TRBV29-1 and TRBJ1-2; 9 bases line up with TRBD1. Germline V gene lookup returns CDR1 SQVTM and CDR2 ANQGSEA. The V segment lost 5 bases and the J segment 0 bases; nucleotides outside the gene matches: 10. The CDR3 is 16 residues long. For the CDR3, the DNA is TGCAGCGTTCTAGCTTCCGGGACAGGGACTAACTATGGCTACACCTTC. Translating it yields CSVLASGTGTNYGYTF. The full variable domain, completed using reference TRBV29-1 and TRBJ1-2, is SAVISQKPSRDICQRGTSLTIQCQVDSQVTMMFWYRQQPGQSLTLIATANQGSEATYESGFVIDKFPISRPNLTFSTLTVSNMSPEDSSIYLCSVLASGTGTNYGYTFGSGTRLTVV.

CDR3 DNA: TGTGCCAGCAGCTCCCAAGGGGCTCACACCGGGGAGCTGTTTTTT. It translates to CASSSQGAHTGELFF. The chain uses TRBV5-4 and TRBJ2-2; possible D gene TRBD1, 5 bases. CDR3 size: 15 residues. V lost 3 bases, J lost 3 bases, and 12 bases lay in between. Germline loops: CDR1 SGHNT, CDR2 YYREEE (reference sequence).

This chain connects TRBV18 to TRBJ1-1; D might be TRBD1 (5 bases). Germline V gene data show CDR1 as KGHSH and CDR2 as LQKENI. The V end lost 3 bases, the J end lost 1 base, and 15 bases lay between the germline ends. The CDR3 totals 16 residues. DNA for the CDR3: TGTGCCAGCTCACCCCTCCCCTTACAGGAGAACACTGAAGCTTTCTTT. It codes for CASSPLPLQENTEAFF.

V gene TRBV7-3 combines with J gene TRBJ2-1; TRBD1 agrees at 10 bases. V shed 5 bases and J 6 bases; nucleotides not matched to a gene: 4. The CDR3 is 14 amino acids. CDR1 is SGHTA and CDR2 is FQGTGA in the germline V gene. CDR3 in DNA: TGTGCCAGCAGCCGGGACAGGGGTAGCAATGAGCAGTTCTTC. Translating it yields CASSRDRGSNEQFF.

This clone appeared once. The V gene is TRBV5-1, the J gene TRBJ2-2; TRBD2 agrees at 12 bases. The CDR3 runs 19 residues. Germline CDR1 SGHRS, CDR2 YFSETQ. Trimming removed 2 bases from V and 4 bases from J; junction bases left unmatched: 12. CDR3 sequence (DNA): TGCGCCAGCAGCTTCGCCTTCTCTAGCGGGAGGGCCGGCACCGGGGAGCTGTTTTTT. It translates to CASSFAFSSGRAGTGELFF. Full variable domain (outside the CDR3, taken from reference TRBV5-1 and TRBJ2-2): KAGVTQTPRYLIKTRGQQVTLSCSPISGHRSVSWYQQTPGQGLQFLFEYFSETQRNKGNFPGRFSGRQFSNSRSEMNVSTLELGDSALYLCASSFAFSSGRAGTGELFFGEGSRLTVL.

This rearrangement joins TRBV6-4 to TRBJ2-2, with TRBD2 identical over 10 bases. CDR1 and CDR2 from the germline V gene are MRHNA and SNTAGT. The trim removed 6 bases at V and 4 bases at J, leaving 5 bases unmatched. CDR3 size: 15 residues. Here the CDR3 reads CASSPLAGRTGELFF. CDR3 sequence (DNA): TGTGCCAGCAGCCCACTAGCGGGACGCACCGGGGAGCTGTTTTTT.

This chain uses TRBV2 with TRBJ1-2, with 8 bases lining up with TRBD1. CDR3 length: 14 amino acids. V was clipped by 3 bases and J by 4 bases; unmatched bases: 4. Germline assignment: CDR1 SNHLY and CDR2 FYNNEI. CDR3 residues: CASSDRGLFYGYTF. The CDR3 DNA sequence: TGTGCCAGCAGTGACAGGGGGCTCTTCTATGGCTACACCTTC.

The CDR3 DNA follows: TGTGCCAGTAGTATGAGGGACAGGGCTTTGAGAGGCTACACCTTC. It translates to CASSMRDRALRGYTF. The chain uses TRBV19 and TRBJ1-2, with 9 bases that match TRBD1. The CDR3 is made up of 15 amino acids. With 3 bases clipped from V and 8 bases from J, the junction kept 10 bases outside the gene matches. Germline-derived CDR1 and CDR2 are LNHDA and SQIVND (reference sequence). Combining the CDR3 with reference TRBV19 and TRBJ1-2 gives the whole variable domain DGGITQSPKYLFRKEGQNVTLSCEQNLNHDAMYWYRQDPGQGLRLIYYSQIVNDFQKGDIAEGYSVSREKKESFPLTVTSAQKNPTAFYLCASSMRDRALRGYTFGSGTRLTVV.